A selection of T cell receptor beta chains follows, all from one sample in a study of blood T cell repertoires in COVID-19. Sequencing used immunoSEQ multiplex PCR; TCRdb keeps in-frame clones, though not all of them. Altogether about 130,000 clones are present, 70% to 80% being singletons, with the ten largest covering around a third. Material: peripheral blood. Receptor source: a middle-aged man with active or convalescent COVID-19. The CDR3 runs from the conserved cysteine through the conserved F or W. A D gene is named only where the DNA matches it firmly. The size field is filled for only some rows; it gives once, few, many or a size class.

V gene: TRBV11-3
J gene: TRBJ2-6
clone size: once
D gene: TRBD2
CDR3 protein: CASSQRPSGGSSGANVLTF
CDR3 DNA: TGTGCCAGCAGCCAACGACCTAGCGGGGGAAGCTCTGGGGCCAACGTCCTGACTTTC

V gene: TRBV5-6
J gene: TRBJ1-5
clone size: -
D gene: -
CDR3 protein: CASSGSGRTYSNQPQHF
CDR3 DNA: TGTGCCAGCAGCGGATCGGGCAGGACTTATAGCAATCAGCCCCAGCATTTT

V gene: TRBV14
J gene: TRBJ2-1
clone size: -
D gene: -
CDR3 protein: CASSRGSRINEQFF
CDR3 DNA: TGTGCCAGCAGCCGAGGCAGCCGCATCAATGAGCAGTTCTTC

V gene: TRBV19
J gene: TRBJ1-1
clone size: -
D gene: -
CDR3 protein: CASSIQKGTEAFF
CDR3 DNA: TGTGCCAGTAGTATTCAAAAGGGGACTGAAGCTTTCTTT

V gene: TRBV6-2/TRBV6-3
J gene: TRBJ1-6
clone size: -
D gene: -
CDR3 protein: CASSRGNVESPLHF
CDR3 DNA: TGTGCCAGCAGTAGGGGTAACGTGGAATCACCCCTCCACTTT

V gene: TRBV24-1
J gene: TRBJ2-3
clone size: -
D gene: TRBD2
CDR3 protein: CATSDPSGELTDTQYF
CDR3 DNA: TGTGCCACCAGTGACCCAAGCGGGGAGCTCACAGATACGCAGTATTTT

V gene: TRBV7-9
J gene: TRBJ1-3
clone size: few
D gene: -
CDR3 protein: CASSLALPSGNTIYF
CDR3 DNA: TGTGCCAGCAGCTTAGCCCTTCCCTCTGGAAACACCATATATTTT

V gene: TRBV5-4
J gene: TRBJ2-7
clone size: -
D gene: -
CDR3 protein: CASSLTRGGPYEQYF
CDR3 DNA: TGTGCCAGCAGCTTGACCAGGGGCGGTCCCTACGAGCAGTACTTC

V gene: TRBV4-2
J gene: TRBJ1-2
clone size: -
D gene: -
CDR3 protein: CASSQAGARDAIYGYTF
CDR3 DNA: TGTGCCAGCAGCCAAGCGGGCGCCAGGGATGCGATCTATGGCTACACCTTC

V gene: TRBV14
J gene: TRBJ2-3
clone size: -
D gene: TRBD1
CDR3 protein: CASSQDPGGWEDTQYF
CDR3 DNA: TGTGCCAGCAGCCAAGATCCAGGGGGCTGGGAAGATACGCAGTATTTT

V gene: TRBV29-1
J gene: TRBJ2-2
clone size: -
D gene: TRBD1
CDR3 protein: CSVRGQGNTGELFF
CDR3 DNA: TGCAGCGTCCGGGGACAGGGGAATACCGGGGAGCTGTTTTTT

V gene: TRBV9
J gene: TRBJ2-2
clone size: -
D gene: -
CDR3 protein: CASSVASANTGELFF
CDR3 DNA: TGTGCCAGCAGCGTTGCGAGCGCTAACACCGGGGAGCTGTTTTTT

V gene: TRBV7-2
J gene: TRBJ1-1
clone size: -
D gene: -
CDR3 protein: CASSESDTVAFF
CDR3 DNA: TGTGCCAGCAGCGAATCGGACACGGTAGCTTTCTTT

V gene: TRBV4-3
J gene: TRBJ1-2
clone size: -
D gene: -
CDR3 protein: CTSSQVSQGSPGYTF
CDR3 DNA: TGCACCAGCAGCCAAGTATCCCAGGGCAGTCCTGGCTACACCTTC

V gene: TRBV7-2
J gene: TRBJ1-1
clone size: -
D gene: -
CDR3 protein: CASKGVGTEAFF
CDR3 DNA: TGTGCCAGCAAAGGGGTCGGCACTGAAGCTTTCTTT

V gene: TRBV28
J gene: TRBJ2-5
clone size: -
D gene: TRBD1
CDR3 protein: CASTRDRGRQETQYF
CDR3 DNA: TGTGCCAGCACCCGGGACAGGGGTAGGCAAGAGACCCAGTACTTC

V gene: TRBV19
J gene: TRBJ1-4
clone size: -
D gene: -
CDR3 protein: CASSFDSLNEKLFF
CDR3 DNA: TGTGCCAGTAGTTTTGACAGTCTTAATGAAAAACTGTTTTTT

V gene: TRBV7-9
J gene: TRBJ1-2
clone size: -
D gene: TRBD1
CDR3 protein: CASSPTGSYGYTF
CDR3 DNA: TGTGCCAGCAGCCCGACAGGGTCCTATGGCTACACCTTC

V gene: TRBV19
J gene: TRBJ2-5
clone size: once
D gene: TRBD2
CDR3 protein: CASSIDGRDAAQYF
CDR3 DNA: TGTGCCAGTAGTATAGATGGGAGGGACGCGGCCCAGTACTTC

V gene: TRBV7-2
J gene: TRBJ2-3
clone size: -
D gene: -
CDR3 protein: CASSPRPVDTQYF
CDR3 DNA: TGTGCCAGCAGCCCGCGGCCGGTTGATACGCAGTATTTT

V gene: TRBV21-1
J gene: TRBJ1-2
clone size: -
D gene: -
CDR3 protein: CATETGKTNYGYTF
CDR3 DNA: TGTGCCACCGAGACAGGGAAAACTAACTATGGCTACACCTTC

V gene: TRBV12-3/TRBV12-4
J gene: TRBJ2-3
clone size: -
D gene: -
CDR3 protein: CASSYPNSDTQYF
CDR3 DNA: TGTGCCAGCAGTTACCCCAACTCAGATACGCAGTATTTT

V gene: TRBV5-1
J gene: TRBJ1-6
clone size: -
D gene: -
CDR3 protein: CASSPRGDRGSPLHF
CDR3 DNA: TGCGCCAGCAGCCCACGGGGGGATCGGGGCTCACCCCTCCACTTT

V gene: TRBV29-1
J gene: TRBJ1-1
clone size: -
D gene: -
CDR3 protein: CSVRGGWNTEAFF
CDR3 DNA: TGCAGCGTCAGAGGGGGTTGGAACACTGAAGCTTTCTTT

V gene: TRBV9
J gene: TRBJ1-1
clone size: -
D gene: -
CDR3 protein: CASTPMNTEAFF
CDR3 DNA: TGTGCCAGCACCCCCATGAACACTGAAGCTTTCTTT

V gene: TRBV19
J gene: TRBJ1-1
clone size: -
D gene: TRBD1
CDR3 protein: CASNQGARDTEAFF
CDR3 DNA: TGTGCCAGTAACCAGGGGGCGCGGGACACTGAAGCTTTCTTT

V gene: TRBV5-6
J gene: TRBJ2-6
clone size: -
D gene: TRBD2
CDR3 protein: CASSGGLGAGGAGANVLTF
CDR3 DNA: TGTGCCAGCTCCGGCGGGCTTGGAGCGGGAGGGGCTGGGGCCAACGTCCTGACTTTC

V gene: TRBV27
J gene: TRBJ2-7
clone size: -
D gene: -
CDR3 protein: CASSLLATLPPEQYF
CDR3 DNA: TGTGCCAGCAGTTTATTAGCTACATTGCCCCCCGAGCAGTACTTC

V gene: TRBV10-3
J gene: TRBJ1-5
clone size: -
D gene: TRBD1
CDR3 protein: CAISTTGGLSNQPQHF
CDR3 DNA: TGTGCCATCAGTACCACAGGGGGCCTTAGCAATCAGCCCCAGCATTTT

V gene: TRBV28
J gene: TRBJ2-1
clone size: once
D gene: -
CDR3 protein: CASSFLTSSPEGEQFF
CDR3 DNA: TGTGCCAGCTCTTTTCTCACTAGCTCCCCGGAGGGAGAGCAGTTCTTC

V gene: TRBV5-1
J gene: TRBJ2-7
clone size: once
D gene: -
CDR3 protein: CASSPAGAREQYF
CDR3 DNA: TGCGCCAGCAGCCCAGCGGGCGCACGGGAGCAGTACTTC

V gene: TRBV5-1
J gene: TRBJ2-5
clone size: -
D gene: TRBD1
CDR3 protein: CASSPGGQDPRVETQYF
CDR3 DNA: TGCGCCAGCAGCCCAGGGGGCCAGGACCCCCGGGTGGAGACCCAGTACTTC

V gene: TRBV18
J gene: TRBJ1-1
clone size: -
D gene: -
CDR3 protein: CASSPGSVARVDTEAFF
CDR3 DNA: TGTGCCAGCTCACCGGGTTCTGTCGCCAGGGTGGATACTGAAGCTTTCTTT

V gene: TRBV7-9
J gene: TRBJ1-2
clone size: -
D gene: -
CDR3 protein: CASSSGGGSNYGYTF
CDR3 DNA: TGTGCCAGCAGCTCAGGAGGCGGTTCTAACTATGGCTACACCTTC